Following are 9 T cell receptor beta chains from one sample sequenced in a study of blood T cell repertoires in COVID-19. Generated by immunoSEQ multiplex PCR, the TCRdb table keeps only in-frame clones and is missing some. The data contain roughly 330,000 clones, around 86% of them singletons. Material for sequencing was PBMCs or T cells enriched from blood (not recorded which). These receptors were collected from a woman younger than 30 who had recovered from COVID-19.

The CDR3 DNA follows: TGTGCCAGCAGCGTAGGGGTACAGGGGGGCACTGAAGCTTTCTTT. Translated: CASSVGVQGGTEAFF. The V and J genes are TRBV9 and TRBJ1-1, with 8 bases identical to TRBD1. The CDR3 has 15 amino acids. The junction had 5 bases not matched to a gene; V was cut back by 0 bases and J by 4 bases. Looked up from germline, CDR1 is SGDLS and CDR2 is YYNGEE.

The J gene is TRBJ1-2, the V gene TRBV12-3 or TRBV12-4; tentative D call: TRBD1 (5 bases). V lost 5 bases, J lost 6 bases, and 10 bases lay in between. This CDR3 is built from 12 residues. Here the CDR3 DNA reads TGTGCCAGCAGTCTTTTAGGGGATGGCTACACCTTC. Translating it yields CASSLLGDGYTF.

The chain is built from TRBV12-2 and TRBJ2-6; TRBD2, as called in the table, went unchecked against the DNA. TRBV12-2 has pseudogene status. The CDR3 is 17 residues long. CDR3 protein: CASRFGTGYSGANVLTF. In nucleotides, the CDR3 is TGTGCAAGTCGCTTCGGGACTGGCTACTCTGGGGCCAACGTCCTGACTTTC.

This chain links TRBV24-1 with TRBJ2-5; D might be TRBD1 (6 bases). Trimming shortened V by 1 base and J by 4 bases, and 12 bases separated the two germline ends. CDR3 length equals 15 residues. The germline V gene encodes CDR1 KGHDR and CDR2 SFDVKD. Written as DNA, the CDR3 is TGTGCCACCAGTGATTTTGGCAGGGGCGGAGAGACCCAGTACTTC. Translating it yields CATSDFGRGGETQYF.

The J gene is TRBJ1-6, the V gene TRBV5-8; D is ambiguous. The germline V gene has CDR1 SGHTS and CDR2 YDEGEE. The CDR3 has 16 amino acids. V dropped 4 bases and J dropped 1 base, with 12 bases sitting between them. The CDR3 region has the DNA TGTGCCAGCAGCCGGGAGGGCAGTTCCTATAATTCACCCCTCCACTTT. Protein: CASSREGSSYNSPLHF. The full variable domain, completed using reference TRBV5-8 and TRBJ1-6, is EAGVTQSPTHLIKTRGQQATLRCSPISGHTSVYWYQQALGLGLQFLLWYDEGEERNRGNFPPRFSGRQFPNYSSELNVNALELEDSALYLCASSREGSSYNSPLHFGNGTRLTVT.

The chain carries TRBV27 and TRBJ2-5; the match to TRBD2 covers 10 bases. The length of the CDR3 is 15 residues. CDR1 and CDR2 (germline): MNHEY, SMNVEV (reference sequence). V shed 10 bases and J 7 bases; nucleotides not matched to a gene: 15. CDR3 residues: CAIGSLAGGRGTQYF. CDR3 coding DNA: TGTGCCATAGGGTCCTTAGCGGGGGGCCGGGGGACCCAGTACTTC.

The J gene is TRBJ2-7, the V gene TRBV5-1; 8 positions match TRBD1. Trimming at V came to 1 base and at J to 5 bases, leaving 2 bases not matched to a gene. Germline V lookup: CDR1 SGHRS, CDR2 YFSETQ. CDR3 length equals 13 residues. The CDR3 loop is CASSLRQGNEQYF. The CDR3 DNA reads as TGCGCCAGCAGCTTGCGACAGGGGAACGAGCAGTACTTC.

The rearrangement joins TRBV30 to TRBJ1-2, with a possible D match to TRBD1 (5 bases). The CDR3 sequence is 13 residues long. Germline CDR1 and CDR2: GTSNPN and SVGIG (reference sequence). V lost 8 bases, J lost 4 bases, and 17 bases lay in between. The DNA of the CDR3 is TGTGCCGGCCCCCGGCGGGGCTCCTATGGCTACACCTTC. It codes for CAGPRRGSYGYTF.

This clone has just one count. The CDR3 nucleotides are TGTGCCAGCAGCCTTCTGAGACTGGGGACTAGCGGGGAATCTAGCACAGATACGCAGTATTTT. Its protein product is CASSLLRLGTSGESSTDTQYF. The rearrangement links TRBV7-6 to TRBJ2-3, with 13 positions matching TRBD2. CDR3 length equals 21 residues. With 5 bases clipped from V and 0 bases from J, the junction kept 17 bases outside the gene matches. Germline CDR1 reads SGHVS; CDR2 reads FNYEAQ.